Below are 31 T cell receptor beta chains sequenced from a single sample in a study of patients and donors after allogeneic stem cell transplantation. TCRdb independently ran MiXCR on the RT-PCR reads; one entry per CDR3 protein. The sample lists 150,000 or so distinct CDR3 sequences, 24% occurring once. The sample consisted of blood, either unsorted or a sorted T cell fraction (not recorded which). These receptors all come from a human donor who was either an allogeneic HSCT recipient or a stem cell or donor lymphocyte infusion donor (not recorded which). It is not recorded whose cells these are; they may come from a transplant donor.

The sample holds many counts of this clonotype. The V and J genes are TRBV5-1 and TRBJ1-3; D ambiguous. The germline CDR1 and CDR2 sequences are SGHRS and YFSETQ. Trimming left V 0 bases short and J 1 base short, with 17 bases between. The CDR3 is made up of 18 amino acids. The CDR3 DNA sequence: TGCGCCAGCAGCTTGGCCCTGTTCGGAAGGACGTCTGGAAACACCATATATTTT. Translation gives CASSLALFGRTSGNTIYF.

In this sample, this clonotype turned up many times. The chain is built from TRBV5-1 and TRBJ1-1; the D gene is possibly TRBD1 (5 bases). The ends were cut back, 3 bases at V and 3 bases at J, with 9 bases in the middle. The germline CDR1 and CDR2 sequences are SGHRS and YFSETQ. The CDR3 consists of 13 residues. The CDR3 is CASSWGVYTEAFF. In DNA, the CDR3 is TGCGCCAGCAGCTGGGGGGTTTACACTGAAGCTTTCTTT. The entire variable domain, with the rest obtained from reference TRBV5-1 and TRBJ1-1, is as follows: KAGVTQTPRYLIKTRGQQVTLSCSPISGHRSVSWYQQTPGQGLQFLFEYFSETQRNKGNFPGRFSGRQFSNSRSEMNVSTLELGDSALYLCASSWGVYTEAFFGQGTRLTVV.

The chain links TRBV7-8 to TRBJ1-4; no reliable D call. The germline V gene has CDR1 SGHVS and CDR2 FQNEAQ. Trimming removed 5 bases at V and 8 bases at J, with 21 bases between. The CDR3 contains 16 residues. In DNA, the CDR3 is TGTGCCAGCAGCCCGTTTTTAAGTTCTGGAGAAGAAAAACTGTTTTTT. This sequence encodes CASSPFLSSGEEKLFF.

The chain combines TRBV6-6 with TRBJ1-1; a possible D gene is TRBD1 (5 bases). Germline V gene lookup returns CDR1 MNHNY and CDR2 SVGAGI (reference sequence). The V and J ends lost 2 bases and 6 bases respectively, with 16 bases between them. The CDR3 extends over 15 amino acids. This chain's CDR3 is CASSYPRVRDPEAFF. DNA of the CDR3: TGTGCCAGCAGTTACCCCAGGGTACGGGACCCTGAAGCTTTCTTT.

In its sample, this clonotype was seen a few times. The chain recombines TRBV30 with TRBJ1-1, with TRBD1 matching over 12 bases. There are 16 residues in the CDR3. Trimming at V came to 7 bases and at J to 2 bases, leaving 11 bases not matched to a gene. CDR1 is GTSNPN, CDR2 SVGIG, per germline (reference sequence). CDR3 coding DNA: TGTGCCTCCTCCGGGACAGGGGGCTCGGGAAACACTGAAGCTTTCTTT. It yields the protein CASSGTGGSGNTEAFF.

This clonotype was seen ten or more times. The V gene is TRBV13, the J gene TRBJ1-1, with D possibly TRBD1 on 6 matching bases. V was trimmed by 3 bases and J by 4 bases, leaving 18 bases between them. The CDR3 length is 16 residues. Germline V CDR1 and CDR2: PRHDT, FYEKMQ (reference sequence). This CDR3 reads CASSLEGTRRSTEAFF. The CDR3 region has the DNA TGTGCCAGCAGCTTGGAGGGGACACGGCGGTCCACTGAAGCTTTCTTT.

This chain uses TRBV11-2 with TRBJ2-5, with a weak D call TRBD1 (5 bases). CDR3 size: 19 residues. V dropped 7 bases and J dropped 0 bases, with 27 bases sitting between them. Germline lookup yields CDR1 SGHAT and CDR2 FQNNGV. This CDR3 is CASTSRVATELLYQETQYF. The CDR3 DNA reads TGTGCCAGCACCTCTAGAGTTGCGACAGAACTCCTGTACCAAGAGACCCAGTACTTC.

This clonotype was observed a few times. The chain links TRBV20-1 to TRBJ1-4; D remains unclear. The CDR3 loop spans 12 amino acids. The V end was cut by 6 bases, the J end by 3 bases, with 8 bases between. CDR1 and CDR2 (germline): DFQATT, SNEGSKA (reference sequence). Here the CDR3 reads CSAGSSNEKLFF. The DNA of the CDR3 is TGCAGTGCGGGGTCGTCTAATGAAAAACTGTTTTTT.

V and J are TRBV20-1 and TRBJ1-1; D ambiguous. Germline lookup yields CDR1 DFQATT and CDR2 SNEGSKA (reference sequence). The V and J ends lost 6 bases and 3 bases respectively, with 11 bases between them. This CDR3 spans 12 amino acids. CDR3 amino acids: CSAVPRYTEAFF. The CDR3 DNA sequence: TGCAGTGCCGTACCCAGATACACTGAAGCTTTCTTT.

A few counts support this clonotype. The CDR3 sequence: CASSSPDNEQFF. Written as DNA, the CDR3 is TGTGCCAGCAGTTCTCCCGACAATGAGCAGTTCTTC. The chain links TRBV7-3 to TRBJ2-1; the D is unclear. CDR1 SGHTA and CDR2 FQGTGA come from the germline V gene. CDR3 length: 12 residues. V dropped 6 bases and J dropped 5 bases, with 8 bases sitting between them. Full variable domain (missing parts from reference TRBV7-3 and TRBJ2-1): GAGVSQTPSNKVTEKGKYVELRCDPISGHTALYWYRQSLGQGPEFLIYFQGTGAADDSGLPNDRFFAVRPEGSVSTLKIQRTERGDSAVYLCASSSPDNEQFFGPGTRLTVL.

This clonotype was observed a single time. V is TRBV12-3 or TRBV12-4 and J is TRBJ1-1; D is perhaps TRBD1 (5 bases). V was trimmed by 7 bases and J by 5 bases, leaving 14 bases between them. The CDR3 runs 13 residues. CDR3 sequence reads: CASIYRGGTEAFF. The CDR3 DNA is TGTGCCAGCATCTATCGGGGGGGAACTGAAGCTTTCTTT.

This clonotype came up once. As the CDR3 is not closed by the conserved phenylalanine or tryptophan, this likely results from a read error. The rearrangement joins TRBV20-1 to TRBJ1-5, with 9 bases matching TRBD1. The germline gives CDR1 DFQATT, CDR2 SNEGSKA (reference sequence). V was pared by 5 bases and J by 5 bases, with 4 bases of the junction left unmatched. The CDR3 runs 13 residues. The DNA of the CDR3 is TGCAGTGCTTGGGGACAGGGAGATCAGCCCCAGCATTCT. Translated: CSAWGQGDQPQHS.

This clonotype was recorded a few times. This chain connects TRBV19 to TRBJ1-3; 9 bases match TRBD1. Germline V gives CDR1 LNHDA, CDR2 SQIVND (reference sequence). The ends lost 7 bases at V and 0 bases at J; junction bases unmatched: 10. CDR3 length equals 17 residues. The CDR3 is CASTTTGGLISGNTIYF. The CDR3, as DNA: TGTGCCAGTACGACAACAGGGGGCCTAATCTCTGGAAACACCATATATTTT. Filled out from reference TRBV19 and TRBJ1-3, the complete variable domain reads DGGITQSPKYLFRKEGQNVTLSCEQNLNHDAMYWYRQDPGQGLRLIYYSQIVNDFQKGDIAEGYSVSREKKESFPLTVTSAQKNPTAFYLCASTTTGGLISGNTIYFGEGSWLTVV.

CDR3 sequence reads: CASSKRQGRDEQFF. The CDR3 nucleotides read TGTGCCAGCAGCAAACGACAGGGTAGGGATGAGCAGTTCTTC. The chain couples TRBV13 to TRBJ2-1, with 7 bases matching TRBD1. The germline V gene has CDR1 PRHDT and CDR2 FYEKMQ (reference sequence). J gave up 8 bases and V 5 bases, and 9 bases lay outside the gene matches. CDR3 size: 14 residues.

The V call is TRBV29-1, the J call TRBJ2-1; TRBD2 aligns across 12 bases. CDR1 SQVTM and CDR2 ANQGSEA come from the germline V gene. This CDR3 comprises 16 residues. With 0 bases clipped from V and 8 bases from J, the junction kept 8 bases outside the gene matches. The CDR3 nucleotides read TGCAGCGTTGAAGATCTGGGACTAGCGGGTCTGGATGAGCAGTTCTTC. This translates into CSVEDLGLAGLDEQFF.

V gene TRBV10-3 combines with J gene TRBJ1-1, with 7 bases lining up with TRBD1. Germline V gene data show CDR1 as ENHRY and CDR2 as SYGVKD. This CDR3 contains 15 residues. Losses at the gene ends were 3 bases for V and 6 bases for J; bases not matched to a gene: 10. The CDR3 DNA follows: TGTGCCATCAGTGAAGGGTACAGGGGACAGTCTGAAGCTTTCTTT. It specifies CAISEGYRGQSEAFF.

At least ten counts were recorded for this clonotype. V usage is TRBV11-1 and J usage is TRBJ1-5; 7 bases agree with TRBD1. The CDR3 runs to 13 residues. The V gene end was trimmed by 5 bases and the J gene end by 4 bases; junction bases not matched to a gene: 2. CDR1 is SGHAT and CDR2 is FQDESV in the germline V gene (reference sequence). In nucleotides, the CDR3 is TGTGCCAGCAGCCCGGGACAGAATCAGCCCCAGCATTTT. Translated, it gives CASSPGQNQPQHF.

CDR3 protein: CASSVPGTNTEAFF. The CDR3 region has the DNA TGTGCCAGCAGTGTCCCAGGGACGAACACTGAAGCTTTCTTT. The chain recombines TRBV12-3 or TRBV12-4 with TRBJ1-1; TRBD1 might be the D (5 bases). The V end was cut by 5 bases, the J end by 1 base, with 11 bases between. This CDR3 is 14 amino acids long.

The J gene is TRBJ1-2, the V gene TRBV12-3 or TRBV12-4; perhaps TRBD1 as D (6 bases). The CDR3 consists of 14 residues. The V gene lost 4 bases and the J gene lost 1 base, with 10 bases spanning the gap. The CDR3 loop is CASSSWTVNYGYTF. In DNA, the CDR3 is TGTGCCAGCAGTTCTTGGACAGTTAACTATGGCTACACCTTC.

This clonotype was found a few times. The V and J genes are TRBV12-3 or TRBV12-4 and TRBJ1-2; the match to TRBD1 covers 7 bases. The CDR3 has 11 amino acids. V lost 6 bases, J lost 7 bases, and 2 bases stayed unmatched. The CDR3 sequence: CASRQGLGYTF. CDR3 nucleotide sequence: TGTGCCAGCAGACAGGGGCTTGGCTACACCTTC.

The V gene is TRBV29-1, the J gene TRBJ2-3, with 9 bases lining up with TRBD1. CDR1 SQVTM and CDR2 ANQGSEA come from the germline V gene. CDR3 size: 13 residues. V shed 7 bases and J 3 bases; nucleotides not matched to a gene: 5. CDR3 protein: CSADRGDTDTQYF. DNA of the CDR3: TGCAGCGCGGACAGGGGTGATACAGATACGCAGTATTTT.

This clonotype was seen only a few times. The genes are TRBV29-1 and TRBJ1-2; D call uncertain. The germline V gene encodes CDR1 SQVTM and CDR2 ANQGSEA. The CDR3 has 15 amino acids. V shed 3 bases and J shed 8 bases, with 22 bases lying between them. The CDR3 sequence: CSVEGRGLASEGYTF. CDR3 bases: TGCAGCGTTGAGGGTCGTGGACTAGCCTCGGAGGGCTACACCTTC.

The chain uses TRBV2 and TRBJ2-5; D not certain. CDR3 length: 13 amino acids. With 8 bases removed from V and 1 base from J, the gap between germline ends came to 11 bases. Per germline, CDR1 SNHLY and CDR2 FYNNEI. The CDR3 region is CASRQSFQETQYF. CDR3 DNA: TGTGCCAGCCGCCAGAGTTTCCAAGAGACCCAGTACTTC.

This clonotype has more than one count but fewer than ten. This chain joins TRBV27 and TRBJ1-2, with 8 positions matching TRBD1. The junction had 6 bases not matched to a gene; V was cut back by 3 bases and J by 6 bases. Per germline, CDR1 MNHEY and CDR2 SMNVEV (reference sequence). CDR3 size: 14 residues. The CDR3 nucleotides are TGTGCCAGCAGTTTTCGCGGGACAGGCAATGGCTACACCTTC. Translated, it gives CASSFRGTGNGYTF.

The V and J genes are TRBV30 and TRBJ2-5; the D gene is possibly TRBD1 (5 bases). Deletions cut 0 bases from V and 5 bases from J, with 7 bases between. The CDR3 length is 12 residues. Germline V lookup: CDR1 GTSNPN, CDR2 SVGIG (reference sequence). CDR3 DNA sequence: TGTGCCTGGAGTGTAAAGGGGGAGACCCAGTACTTC. Protein sequence: CAWSVKGETQYF.

This clonotype was detected only a few times. The chain uses TRBV20-1 and TRBJ2-1, with D uncertain. The germline CDR1 and CDR2 sequences are DFQATT and SNEGSKA (reference sequence). V gave up 1 base and J gave up 9 bases, with 16 bases separating them. The CDR3 runs to 14 residues. CDR3 loop: CSARADHWNREQFF. The CDR3 DNA is TGCAGTGCTAGAGCTGACCATTGGAATCGTGAGCAGTTCTTC.

This clonotype came up many times. The chain uses TRBV27 and TRBJ1-5, with 7 bases aligning to TRBD1. Per germline, CDR1 MNHEY and CDR2 SMNVEV (reference sequence). With V trimmed by 3 bases and J by 0 bases, 11 bases remained unmatched. CDR3 length: 18 residues. The DNA for the CDR3 is TGTGCCAGCAGTTTGTGGGGGACAGATTCCTATAGCAATCAGCCCCAGCATTTT. Translation: CASSLWGTDSYSNQPQHF.

This clonotype has a handful of counts. V gene TRBV6-5 combines with J gene TRBJ1-1; D ambiguous. V lost 0 bases and J lost 4, with 6 bases in between. CDR1 and CDR2 from the germline V gene are MNHEY and SVGAGI. This CDR3 is 13 amino acids long. The CDR3 spells CASSYSEITEAFF. In DNA, the CDR3 is TGTGCCAGCAGTTACTCGGAAATCACTGAAGCTTTCTTT.

This clonotype occurred a few times. The chain links TRBV14 to TRBJ1-2; D is undetermined. V was clipped by 1 base and J by 3 bases, with 18 bases between them. This CDR3 has 17 residues. Germline V gene sequence: CDR1 SGHDN, CDR2 FVKESK. In DNA form, the CDR3 reads TGTGCCAGCAGCCAAGTCCGCGGGTATGGCCGGGACTATGGCTACACCTTC. Amino acids: CASSQVRGYGRDYGYTF.

Here the CDR3 reads CSGGAAKETQYF. The CDR3 DNA sequence: TGCAGCGGGGGGGCAGCTAAAGAGACCCAGTACTTC. The chain has TRBV29-1 and TRBJ2-5; D assignment may be TRBD1 or TRBD2 (6 bases each). Germline CDR1 is SQVTM and CDR2 is ANQGSEA. This CDR3 region has 12 residues. V gave up 7 bases and J gave up 3 bases, with 12 bases separating them. Full variable domain (missing parts from reference TRBV29-1 and TRBJ2-5): SAVISQKPSRDICQRGTSLTIQCQVDSQVTMMFWYRQQPGQSLTLIATANQGSEATYESGFVIDKFPISRPNLTFSTLTVSNMSPEDSSIYLCSGGAAKETQYFGPGTRLLVL.

Only a few counts were recorded for this clonotype. This chain joins TRBV20-1 and TRBJ1-4; 9 bases agree with TRBD1. CDR3 length equals 14 residues. The germline V gene encodes CDR1 DFQATT and CDR2 SNEGSKA (reference sequence). V trimming: 5 bases; J trimming: 8 bases; junction bases outside the gene matches: 9. CDR3 DNA: TGCAGTGCTGCCCGGGACAGGGTAGACGAAAAACTGTTTTTT. Its translation: CSAARDRVDEKLFF.